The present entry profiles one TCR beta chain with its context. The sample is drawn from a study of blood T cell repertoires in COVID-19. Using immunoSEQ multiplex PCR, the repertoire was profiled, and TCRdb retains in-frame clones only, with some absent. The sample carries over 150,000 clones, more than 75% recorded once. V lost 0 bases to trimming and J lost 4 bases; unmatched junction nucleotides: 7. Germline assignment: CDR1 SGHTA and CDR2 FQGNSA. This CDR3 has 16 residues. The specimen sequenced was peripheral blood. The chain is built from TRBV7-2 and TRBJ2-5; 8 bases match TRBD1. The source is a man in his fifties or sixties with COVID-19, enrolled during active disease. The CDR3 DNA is TGTGCCAGCAGCTTAGCGCCGACAGGGACAGGAGAGACCCAGTACTTC. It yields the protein CASSLAPTGTGETQYF.